This entry concerns a single T cell receptor (beta chain). Germline V gene sequence: CDR1 SGHAT, CDR2 FQNNGV. The ends were cut back, 5 bases at V and 10 bases at J, with 15 bases in the middle. CDR3 length: 13 amino acids. The data were obtained in a study of blood T cell repertoires in COVID-19. Study-level background: Donors in the United States, Italy and Spain gave samples during acute or convalescent COVID-19.

In the authors' workflow: From reference gene primer amplification, estimates of nucleated cell counts were derived. TCRdb's copy holds only in-frame clones and misses some; the assay was immunoSEQ multiplex PCR. V, J and clone size are those of that table, while D and trimming were read from the DNA. The sample carries about 280,000 clones, roughly 86% recorded once. The sample taken for sequencing was peripheral blood. This receptor was obtained from a man in his forties with active or convalescent COVID-19. The chain recombines TRBV11-2 with TRBJ2-1; D ambiguous. The CDR3 sequence is CASSPSPQWEQFF. The CDR3, as DNA: TGTGCCAGCAGCCCCTCCCCCCAGTGGGAGCAGTTCTTC.